This T cell receptor beta chain was sequenced during a study of shared clonotypes between healthy human individuals (dated by TCRdb to the early 2020s). Looking at the study overall: The cohort comprised two women and a few men aged 18 to 49 years. The study deeply sequenced blood TCR repertoires of roughly five healthy adults to estimate repertoire size and the extent of clonotype sharing between individuals. Different laboratories and diverse techniques were used to prepare libraries and sequence TCR repertoires, to increase sequencing depth and limit assay-specific biases. Each donor's leukapheresis produced roughly between about 0.8 and 8.9 billion PBMCs. Per donor, three plates each were used for CD4 naive and CD4 memory, two for CD8 naive, and one for CD8 memory.

Worth noting for this clone: No antigen is known for it. It has no much larger one-base neighbor in the sample; base qualities were not kept.

The germline V gene specifies SGHAT as CDR1 and FQNNGV as CDR2. Spanning cysteine to phenylalanine, the CDR3 consists of 15 amino acids. Only CDR3 DNA remains: 45 bases, in frame from the first base. V and J lose 5 bases and 7 bases, and a span of 21 bases separates them. Overall results and qualifications from the work: Even with the large sequencing depth, rarefaction of the sorted-subset datasets indicated that sequencing was incomplete. Pairwise subsampling led to the expectation that sequencing depth would affect the degree of clonotype sharing among donors. About 4.5% of naive CD4, 3.5% of naive CD8, 2.3% of memory CD4, and about 0.4% of memory CD8 clonotypes were shared across several donors. Sampling was restricted to blood, and TCR repertoires in tissues likely differ from the TCR repertoires found in blood. Clonotypes shared by all four sorted-subset donors showed higher generation probabilities than non-shared clonotypes. Naive subsets generally had larger estimated clonotype richness than memory subsets. Because the study included only a small number of donors, the genetic and exposure-history diversity represented was limited.

Using the deep immunoSEQ assay, multiplex PCR amplified TCR CDR3 regions from genomic DNA. Extracted genomic DNA from each cell subset was spread evenly across all wells of several immunoSEQ 96-well plates, with each plate serving as a replicate. Each replicate PCR for sorted subsets received around 200 ng genomic DNA, equal to roughly 30,000 T cell genomes. Purified libraries were quantified with a Qubit 3.0 fluorometer, sized on a Bioanalyzer 2100, and re-quantified with the KAPA Library Quantification kit. A separate single-read 150-cycle Illumina NextSeq 550 flow cell was used to sequence each immunoSEQ 96-well plate. In the paper's pipeline: Because the immunoSEQ output held only junctional sequences and lacked quality scores, the filtering could not match the filtering applied to full-length reads. To assign V/J genes and CDR3, sequences were annotated against IMGT germline references using PyIR, a Python wrapper for IgBLAST v1.9. Reads were filtered out if the reads had weak V/J assignments (E-value above 1e-6), no CDR3, stop codons, out-of-frame junctions, or ambiguous translated residues. V3J clonotypes were defined as sequences sharing the same inferred V gene, J gene, and CDR3 amino acid sequence. Percentage overlap between repertoires was calculated by dividing the number of shared unique clonotypes by the size of the smaller repertoire. Three approaches were used to assess repertoire richness: RTK rarefaction, the Chao1 estimator, and Recon v2.1 estimates of unobserved clonotypes. OLGA was used to compute generation probabilities for all TCRbeta clonotypes that the gDNA method yielded from a handful of donors. TCRdb provides this immuneACCESS table in a form limited to in-frame rearrangements. Some clones are lacking; in checked studies, under half of them reflect an unresolved V gene, and why the rest are absent is not known. The DNA was the basis for D and trimming; V, J and clone size are from that table. The sample yields millions of clones; approximately 95% were counted once. The top ten hold about 0.39% of the sample.

The donors were healthy, HIV-negative adults with no recently reported acute infections or vaccinations. Only Caucasian adults living in Nashville, Tennessee, USA were represented among the donors. Magnetic negative selection was used to enrich CD4+ T cells, after which naive cells were positively selected on CD45RA and the negative fraction became the memory subset. Blood was obtained by leukapheresis, after which PBMCs were separated by Ficoll-Histopaque density gradient centrifugation and cryopreserved in liquid nitrogen vapor phase. Analytical flow cytometry was used to check the purity and quantity of every magnetically sorted T cell population. Genomic DNA was isolated from every sorted fraction and measured by UV absorbance on a Nanodrop 2000c.

Material for sequencing was naive CD4+ T cells from PBMCs. The sample's cell subset or site, from its label and the paper: CD45RA+ positively selected. The chain links TRBV11-2 with TRBJ2-7; 6 matching bases give a weak D call of TRBD1. This sequence originates from a man between 18 and 29 years old in good health. Some clones in this sample may be carry-over from other donors' samples. The DNA is as follows: TGTGCCAGCAGCCCACTCGGGACACCAGGGATGGAGCAGTACTTC. It codes for CASSPLGTPGMEQYF.